In this sample, the clone carrying this TCR beta chain turned up many times. Its target is unknown. Trimming took off 1 base at V and 0 bases at J, with 4 bases between the two ends. CDR1 and CDR2 (germline): MGHRA, YSYEKL. The length of the CDR3 is 14 residues. All patients reached thyroid surgery having received no treatment beforehand. The data stem from a study of metastatic and nonmetastatic thyroid tumors. For the study at large: For malignant and benign thyroid patients, tumor or nodule tissue and blood were the sources whose repertoires were compared. Study-wide points: The study reportedly found significantly higher TCR beta diversity in malignant thyroid tumors than benign nodules, in blood and tumor.

Per the authors' pipeline: For papillary thyroid cancer, a distant-metastasis classifier was constructed from CDR3 differences observed across clinicopathological groups. MiXCR was used by TCRdb to re-call the PCR reads. The V and J calls were determined by TCRdb, not by the authors. The table includes around 40,000 clones, about 18% detected once. The sample taken for sequencing was blood. The source is a male donor with papillary thyroid cancer or a benign thyroid nodule (not recorded which). Some clones in this sample may be carry-over from other donors' samples. The chain joins TRBV4-1 to TRBJ1-3, with no clear D. DNA of the CDR3: TGCGCCAGCAGCCAAGCTCGCTCTGGAAACACCATATATTTT. This sequence encodes CASSQARSGNTIYF.